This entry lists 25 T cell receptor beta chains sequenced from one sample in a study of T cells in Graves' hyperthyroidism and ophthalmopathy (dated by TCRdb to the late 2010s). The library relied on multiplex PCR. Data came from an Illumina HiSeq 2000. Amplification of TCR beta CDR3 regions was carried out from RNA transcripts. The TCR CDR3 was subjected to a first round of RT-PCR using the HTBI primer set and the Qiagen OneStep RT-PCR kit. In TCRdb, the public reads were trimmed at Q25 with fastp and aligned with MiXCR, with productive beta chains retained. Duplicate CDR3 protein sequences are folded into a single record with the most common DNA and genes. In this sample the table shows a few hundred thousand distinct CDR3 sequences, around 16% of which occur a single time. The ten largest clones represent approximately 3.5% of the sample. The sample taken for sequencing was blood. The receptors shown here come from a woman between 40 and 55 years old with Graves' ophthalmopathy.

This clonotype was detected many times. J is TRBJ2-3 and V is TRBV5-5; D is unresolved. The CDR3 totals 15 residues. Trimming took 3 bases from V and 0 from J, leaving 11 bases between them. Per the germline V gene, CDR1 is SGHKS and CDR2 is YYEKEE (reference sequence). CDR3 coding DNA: TGTGCCAGCAGCTCATTAGCAGCTAGCACAGATACGCAGTATTTT. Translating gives CASSSLAASTDTQYF.

CDR3 region: CASSYSRGGENGYTF. CDR3 bases: TGTGCCAGCAGCTACTCTAGGGGGGGAGAAAATGGCTACACCTTC. The V call is TRBV7-9, the J call TRBJ1-2; tentative D call: TRBD1 (6 bases). CDR1 and CDR2 from the germline V gene are SEHNR and FQNEAQ (reference sequence). V lost 4 bases and J 6 bases, leaving 18 bases between the germline ends. This CDR3 spans 15 amino acids.

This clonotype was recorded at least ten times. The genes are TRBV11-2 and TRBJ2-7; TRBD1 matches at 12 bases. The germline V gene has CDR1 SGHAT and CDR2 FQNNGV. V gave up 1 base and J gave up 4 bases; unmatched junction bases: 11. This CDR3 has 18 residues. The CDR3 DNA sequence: TGTGCCAGCAGCTTAGTGAGGGGACAGGGGGCGCAACAGTACGAGCAGTACTTC. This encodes CASSLVRGQGAQQYEQYF. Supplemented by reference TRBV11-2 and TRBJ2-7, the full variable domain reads EAGVAQSPRYKIIEKRQSVAFWCNPISGHATLYWYQQILGQGPKLLIQFQNNGVVDDSQLPKDRFSAERLKGVDSTLKIQPAKLEDSAVYLCASSLVRGQGAQQYEQYFGPGTRLTVT.

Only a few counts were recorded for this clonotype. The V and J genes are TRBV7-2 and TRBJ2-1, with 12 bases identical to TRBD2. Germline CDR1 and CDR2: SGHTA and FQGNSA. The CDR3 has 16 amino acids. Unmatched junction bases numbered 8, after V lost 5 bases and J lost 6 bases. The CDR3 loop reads CASSRILAGGGNEQFF. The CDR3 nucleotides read TGTGCCAGCAGCAGAATACTAGCGGGAGGTGGCAATGAGCAGTTCTTC.

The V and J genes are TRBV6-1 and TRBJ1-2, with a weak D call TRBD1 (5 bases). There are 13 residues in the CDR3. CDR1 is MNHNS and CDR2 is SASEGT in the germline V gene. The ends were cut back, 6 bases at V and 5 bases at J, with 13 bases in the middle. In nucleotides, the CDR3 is TGTGCCAGCAGGGAATCAGGGCATTATGGCTACACCTTC. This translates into CASRESGHYGYTF.

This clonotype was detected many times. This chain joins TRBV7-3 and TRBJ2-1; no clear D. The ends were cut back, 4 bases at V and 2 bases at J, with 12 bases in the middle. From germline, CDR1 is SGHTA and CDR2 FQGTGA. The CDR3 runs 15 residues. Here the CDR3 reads CASSYDLKPYNEQFF. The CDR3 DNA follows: TGTGCCAGCAGCTACGACCTCAAGCCCTACAATGAGCAGTTCTTC.

CDR3 in amino acids: CASSLSPPNEQFF. The CDR3 nucleotides are TGTGCCAGCAGTCTTTCCCCCCCCAATGAGCAGTTCTTC. This sequence joins TRBV25-1 and TRBJ2-1, with D unclear. CDR3 length equals 13 residues. Germline V gene lookup returns CDR1 MGHDK and CDR2 SYGVNS. V lost 5 bases, J lost 6 bases, and 11 bases lay in between.

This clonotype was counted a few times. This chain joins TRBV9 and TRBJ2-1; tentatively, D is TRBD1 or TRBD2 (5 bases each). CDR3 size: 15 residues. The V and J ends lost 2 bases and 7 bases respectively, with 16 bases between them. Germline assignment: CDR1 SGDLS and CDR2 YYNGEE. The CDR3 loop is CASSVGDLGRNEQFF. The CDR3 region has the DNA TGTGCCAGCAGCGTCGGGGACCTTGGTAGGAATGAGCAGTTCTTC. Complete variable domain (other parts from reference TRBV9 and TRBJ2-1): DSGVTQTPKHLITATGQRVTLRCSPRSGDLSVYWYQQSLDQGLQFLIQYYNGEERAKGNILERFSAQQFPDLHSELNLSSLELGDSALYFCASSVGDLGRNEQFFGPGTRLTVL.

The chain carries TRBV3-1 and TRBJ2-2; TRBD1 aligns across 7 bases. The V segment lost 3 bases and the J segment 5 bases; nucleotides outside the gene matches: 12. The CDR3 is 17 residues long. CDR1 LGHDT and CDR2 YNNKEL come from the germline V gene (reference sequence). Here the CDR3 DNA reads TGTGCCAGCAGCCAGAGGGGGAGACGACAGGGAACCGGGGAGCTGTTTTTT. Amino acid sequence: CASSQRGRRQGTGELFF.

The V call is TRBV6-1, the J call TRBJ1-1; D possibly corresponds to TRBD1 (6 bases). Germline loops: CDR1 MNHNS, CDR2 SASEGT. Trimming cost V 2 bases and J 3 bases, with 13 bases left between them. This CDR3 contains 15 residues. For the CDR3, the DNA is TGTGCCAGCAGTGAAAACCAGGGGTATTACACTGAAGCTTTCTTT. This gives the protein CASSENQGYYTEAFF.

CDR3 sequence reads: CASSQDYPGSTEAFF. The CDR3 DNA follows: TGCGCCAGCAGCCAAGATTATCCGGGAAGCACTGAAGCTTTCTTT. The chain employs TRBV4-1 and TRBJ1-1; D unclear. V gave up 0 bases and J gave up 4 bases, with 12 bases separating them. The CDR3 has 15 residues. Per the germline V gene, CDR1 is MGHRA and CDR2 is YSYEKL.

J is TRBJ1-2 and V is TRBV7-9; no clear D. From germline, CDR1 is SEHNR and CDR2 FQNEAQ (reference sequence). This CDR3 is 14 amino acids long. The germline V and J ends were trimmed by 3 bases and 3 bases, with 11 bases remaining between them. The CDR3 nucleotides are TGTGCCAGCAGCTTGGCCCTCGGGCACTATGGCTACACCTTC. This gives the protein CASSLALGHYGYTF.

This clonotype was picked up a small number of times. The CDR3 bases are TGTGCCAGCAGTGTCGGGTCTGGAAACACCATATATTTT. Encoded protein: CASSVGSGNTIYF. The V and J genes are TRBV9 and TRBJ1-3, with unresolved D. Germline CDR1 and CDR2: SGDLS and YYNGEE. The V gene lost 5 bases and the J gene lost 1 base, with 7 bases spanning the gap. CDR3 length equals 13 residues.

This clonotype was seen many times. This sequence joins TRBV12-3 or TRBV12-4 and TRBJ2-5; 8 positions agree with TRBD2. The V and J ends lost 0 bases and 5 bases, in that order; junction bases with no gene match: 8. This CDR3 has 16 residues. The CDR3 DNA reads TGTGCCAGCAGTTTAGCGGGACTAGGGATCGTTGAGACCCAGTACTTC. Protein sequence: CASSLAGLGIVETQYF.

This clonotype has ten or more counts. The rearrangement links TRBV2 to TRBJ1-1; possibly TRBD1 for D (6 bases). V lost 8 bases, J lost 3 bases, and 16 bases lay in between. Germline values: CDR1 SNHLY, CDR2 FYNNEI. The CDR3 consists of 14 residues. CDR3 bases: TGTGCCAGCCTACCACAGGGTTTGTACACTGAAGCTTTCTTT. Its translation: CASLPQGLYTEAFF.

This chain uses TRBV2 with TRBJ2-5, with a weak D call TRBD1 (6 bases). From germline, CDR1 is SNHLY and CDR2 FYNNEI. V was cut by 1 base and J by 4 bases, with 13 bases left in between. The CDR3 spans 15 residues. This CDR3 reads CASSEEGVPSETQYF. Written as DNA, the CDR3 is TGTGCCAGCAGTGAAGAGGGGGTTCCCTCAGAGACCCAGTACTTC.

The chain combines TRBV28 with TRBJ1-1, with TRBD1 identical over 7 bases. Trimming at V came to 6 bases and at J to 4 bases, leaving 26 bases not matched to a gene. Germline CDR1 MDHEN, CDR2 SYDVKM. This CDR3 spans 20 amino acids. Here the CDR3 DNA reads TGTGCCAGCAGACTACCCCGCGGGACAGATTGGGGGGGGCCTGGCACTGAAGCTTTCTTT. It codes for CASRLPRGTDWGGPGTEAFF. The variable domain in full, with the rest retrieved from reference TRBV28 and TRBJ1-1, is DVKVTQSSRYLVKRTGEKVFLECVQDMDHENMFWYRQDPGLGLRLIYFSYDVKMKEKGDIPEGYSVSREKKERFSLILESASTNQTSMYLCASRLPRGTDWGGPGTEAFFGQGTRLTVV.

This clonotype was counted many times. CDR3 coding DNA: TGCGCCAGCAGCTTGGGCGGTTTCACAGATACGCAGTATTTT. It is translated as CASSLGGFTDTQYF. The genes are TRBV5-1 and TRBJ2-3; no firm D call. This CDR3 is 14 amino acids long. Looked up from germline, CDR1 is SGHRS and CDR2 is YFSETQ. Trimming cost V 0 bases and J 2 bases, with 7 bases left between them.

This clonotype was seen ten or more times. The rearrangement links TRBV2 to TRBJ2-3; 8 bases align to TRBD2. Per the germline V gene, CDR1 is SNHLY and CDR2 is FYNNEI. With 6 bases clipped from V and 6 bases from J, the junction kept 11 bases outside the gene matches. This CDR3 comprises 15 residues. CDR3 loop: CASSGWSGGPDTQYF. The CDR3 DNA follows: TGTGCCAGCAGCGGTTGGTCGGGAGGGCCGGATACGCAGTATTTT.

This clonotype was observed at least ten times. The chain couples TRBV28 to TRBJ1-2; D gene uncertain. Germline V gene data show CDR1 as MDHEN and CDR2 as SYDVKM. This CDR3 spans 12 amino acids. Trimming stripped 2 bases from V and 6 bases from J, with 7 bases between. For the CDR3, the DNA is TGTGCCAGCAGTTTAACGACGGATGGCTACACCTTC. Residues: CASSLTTDGYTF.

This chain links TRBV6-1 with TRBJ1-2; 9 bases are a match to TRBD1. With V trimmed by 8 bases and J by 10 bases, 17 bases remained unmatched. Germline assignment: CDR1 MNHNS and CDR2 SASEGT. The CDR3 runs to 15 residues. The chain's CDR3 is CASEELGTGKRDYTF. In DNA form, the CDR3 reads TGTGCCAGCGAAGAACTTGGGACAGGGAAAAGGGACTACACCTTC.

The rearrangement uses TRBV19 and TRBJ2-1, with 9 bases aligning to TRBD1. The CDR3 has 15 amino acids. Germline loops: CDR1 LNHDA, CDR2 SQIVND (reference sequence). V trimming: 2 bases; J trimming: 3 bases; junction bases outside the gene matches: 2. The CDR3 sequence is CASSIYRGLYNEQFF. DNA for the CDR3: TGTGCCAGTAGTATATACAGGGGGCTCTACAATGAGCAGTTCTTC.

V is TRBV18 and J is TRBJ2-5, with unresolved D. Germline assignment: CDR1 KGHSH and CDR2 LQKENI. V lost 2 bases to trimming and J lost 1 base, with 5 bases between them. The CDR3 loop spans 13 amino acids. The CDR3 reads CASSPFVQETQYF. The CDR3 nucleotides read TGTGCCAGCTCACCATTCGTCCAAGAGACCCAGTACTTC.

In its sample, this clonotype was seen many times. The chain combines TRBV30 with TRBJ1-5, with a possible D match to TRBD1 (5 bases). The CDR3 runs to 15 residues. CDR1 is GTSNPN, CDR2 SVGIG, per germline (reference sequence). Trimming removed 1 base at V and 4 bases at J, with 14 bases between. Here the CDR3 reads CAWSEGTTLNQPQHF. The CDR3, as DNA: TGTGCCTGGAGTGAAGGGACTACCCTTAATCAGCCCCAGCATTTT.

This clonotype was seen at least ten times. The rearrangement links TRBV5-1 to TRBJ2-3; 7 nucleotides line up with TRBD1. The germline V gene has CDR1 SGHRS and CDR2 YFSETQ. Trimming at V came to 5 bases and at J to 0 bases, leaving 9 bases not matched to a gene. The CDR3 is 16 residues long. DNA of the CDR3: TGCGCCAGCAGTGCTGGGGACAGCCTTAGCACAGATACGCAGTATTTT. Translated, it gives CASSAGDSLSTDTQYF.